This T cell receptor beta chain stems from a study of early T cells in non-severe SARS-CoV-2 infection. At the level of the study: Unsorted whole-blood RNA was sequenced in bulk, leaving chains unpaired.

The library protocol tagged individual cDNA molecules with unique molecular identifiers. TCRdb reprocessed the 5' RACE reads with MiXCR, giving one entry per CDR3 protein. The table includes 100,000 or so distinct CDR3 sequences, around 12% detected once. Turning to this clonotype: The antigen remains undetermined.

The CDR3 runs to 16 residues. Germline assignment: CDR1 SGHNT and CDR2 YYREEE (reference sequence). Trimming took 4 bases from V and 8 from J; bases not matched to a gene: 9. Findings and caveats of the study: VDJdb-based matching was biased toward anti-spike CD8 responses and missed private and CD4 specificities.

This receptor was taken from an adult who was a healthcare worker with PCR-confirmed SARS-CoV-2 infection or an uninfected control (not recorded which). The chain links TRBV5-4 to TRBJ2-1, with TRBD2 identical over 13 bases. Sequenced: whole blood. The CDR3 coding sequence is TGTGCCAGCAGCCGAGGACTAGCGGGAGTACCCCATGAGCAGTTCTTC. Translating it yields CASSRGLAGVPHEQFF. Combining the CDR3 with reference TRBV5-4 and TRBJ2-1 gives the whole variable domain ETGVTQSPTHLIKTRGQQVTLRCSSQSGHNTVSWYQQALGQGPQFIFQYYREEENGRGNFPPRFSGLQFPNYSSELNVNALELDDSALYLCASSRGLAGVPHEQFFGPGTRLTVL.